The subject of this entry is one TCR beta chain. The sample belongs to a study of T cell changes during pregnancy in multiple sclerosis. The CDR3 is made up of 18 amino acids. Deletions cut 1 base from V and 0 bases from J, with 16 bases between. The V gene's germline CDR1 is LGHNA and CDR2 YSLEER. Using immunoSEQ multiplex PCR, the repertoire was profiled, and TCRdb retains in-frame clones only, with some absent. The sample lists 55,000 to 80,000 clones, around 94% seen once, with 0.58% in the top ten. This receptor was obtained from a female donor with multiple sclerosis, enrolled in a pregnancy study. The J gene is TRBJ1-3, the V gene TRBV4-3; D is ambiguous. Material: peripheral blood, obtained in the third trimester of pregnancy. The CDR3 DNA is TGCGCCAGCAGCCAAGCCCACCCTGGACTGGTCTCTGGAAACACCATATATTTT. This codes for CASSQAHPGLVSGNTIYF.